These T cell receptor beta chains were read from a single sample in a study of cytomegalovirus exposure and HLA in healthy donors. Sequencing used immunoSEQ multiplex PCR; TCRdb keeps in-frame clones, though not all of them. The data contain about 250,000 clones, 72% of them singletons. Sequenced input: PBMCs. These receptors all stem from a female donor in good health and CMV-seronegative. CDR3s include the opening cysteine and the closing phenylalanine or tryptophan. Each record gives: D gene, V gene, clone size, J gene, CDR3 protein, CDR3 DNA. A D gene is named only where the DNA matches it firmly. The size field is filled for only some rows; it gives once, few, many or a size class.

>TRBD2|TRBV7-2|few|TRBJ2-7
CASRDSSGSYEQYF
TGTGCCAGCAGGGATTCTAGCGGGAGTTACGAGCAGTACTTC
>TRBD1|TRBV18|-|TRBJ1-5
CASSFTGERQPQHF
TGTGCCAGCTCGTTTACAGGGGAGCGACAGCCCCAGCATTTT
>-|TRBV6-4|-|TRBJ2-1
CASSDRDSMNEQFF
TGTGCCAGCAGTGACCGGGACTCCATGAATGAGCAGTTCTTC
>-|TRBV6-5|-|TRBJ2-7
CASSYSAGSYEQYF
TGTGCCAGCAGTTACTCGGCAGGTTCCTACGAGCAGTACTTC
>-|TRBV28|-|TRBJ1-2
CASSLPNNINYGYTF
TGTGCCAGCAGTCTCCCAAACAACATTAACTATGGCTACACCTTC
>-|TRBV5-1|-|TRBJ2-5
CASSAPTGRETQYF
TGCGCCAGCAGCGCCCCGACAGGTCGTGAGACCCAGTACTTC
>TRBD2|TRBV18|-|TRBJ2-3
CASSPDLAGDADTQYF
TGTGCCAGCTCACCCGACCTAGCGGGAGATGCAGATACGCAGTATTTT
>-|TRBV19|-|TRBJ2-6
CASSILVRSGANVLTF
TGTGCCAGTAGTATTTTAGTTCGCTCTGGGGCCAACGTCCTGACTTTC
>TRBD2|TRBV19|-|TRBJ2-2
CASSTPTSGNTGELFF
TGTGCCAGTAGTACACCGACTAGCGGGAACACCGGGGAGCTGTTTTTT
>-|TRBV25-1|-|TRBJ1-2
CASRDDRSYGYTF
TGTGCCAGCAGGGATGACAGATCCTATGGCTACACCTTC
>TRBD2|TRBV29-1|-|TRBJ2-1
CSVERMRLARDEQFF
TGCAGCGTTGAAAGGATGCGACTAGCTAGAGATGAGCAGTTCTTC
>TRBD2|TRBV2|once|TRBJ2-2
CASSQSGRAELFF
TGTGCCAGCAGTCAGAGCGGGAGGGCCGAGCTGTTTTTT
>-|TRBV7-7|few|TRBJ2-7
CASSPGGTNDEQYF
TGTGCTAGCAGCCCAGGGGGGACAAACGACGAGCAGTACTTC
>-|TRBV5-1|-|TRBJ1-1
CASSLTGQNTEAFF
TGCGCCAGCAGCTTAACAGGGCAGAACACTGAAGCTTTCTTT
>-|TRBV15|-|TRBJ2-1
CATRTTSGSQDEQFF
TGTGCCACCAGGACAACTAGTGGGAGTCAGGATGAGCAGTTCTTC
>-|TRBV9|-|TRBJ1-1
CASSVDPAEHEAFF
TGTGCCAGCAGCGTAGACCCCGCGGAGCATGAAGCTTTCTTT
>TRBD1|TRBV18|-|TRBJ2-3
CASSPDRGSDTQYF
TGTGCCAGCTCACCGGACAGGGGCTCAGATACGCAGTATTTT
>TRBD1|TRBV2|-|TRBJ2-2
CASLSDRASTGELFF
TGTGCCAGCCTTTCCGACAGGGCCAGTACCGGGGAGCTGTTTTTT
>-|TRBV30|-|TRBJ1-4
CAFREESNEKLFF
TGTGCCTTTCGAGAGGAATCCAATGAAAAACTGTTTTTT
>-|TRBV5-4|-|TRBJ2-3
CASSSRLEADTQYF
TGTGCCAGCAGCTCTCGACTAGAAGCAGATACGCAGTATTTT